This T cell receptor beta chain was recorded in a study of spatial heterogeneity in lung cancer. This clonotype has just a few counts. What it binds is not known. TCRdb ran MiXCR on the 5' RACE reads and lists one entry per CDR3 protein. The table has some 120,000 distinct CDR3 sequences, 9.5% to 15% seen once; the top ten hold roughly 17%. General study points: Relative to follow-up, resection was when ubiquitous expanded tumor TCRs appeared more in blood.

Time point noted: blood at routine non-recurrence follow-up after resection. Unsorted tumor, nontumor lung tissue or cryopreserved PBMC supplied the whole RNA. Sample: PBMCs, taken at follow-up. This receptor was obtained from a male donor with early-stage non-small cell lung cancer.

The chain's CDR3 is CASSFEGNSPLHF. The CDR3 DNA reads as TGTGCCAGCAGCTTTGAAGGGAATTCACCCCTCCACTTT. V usage is TRBV11-3 and J usage is TRBJ1-6; no firm D call. V gave up 3 bases and J gave up 7 bases, with 7 bases separating them. This CDR3 is 13 amino acids long. Germline loops: CDR1 SGHNT, CDR2 YENEEA.